These 30 T cell receptor beta chains share one sample of origin, sequenced in a study of graft-versus-host responses after intestinal transplantation. Here immunoSEQ multiplex PCR was the method, and the copy in TCRdb shows in-frame clones only, minus some. The repertoire includes approximately 54,000 clones, about 90% of them detected once, and 5% to 6.5% sits in the top ten. Sequenced here: PBMCs, sampled 650 to 680 days after intestinal transplant. These TCRs come from a human patient who received an intestinal transplant, so some T cells may come from the graft donor.

This rearrangement joins TRBV18 to TRBJ2-2; D may be TRBD1 (6 bases). The V gene lost 2 bases and the J gene lost 2 bases, with 12 bases spanning the gap. CDR3 size: 16 residues. The germline V gene encodes CDR1 KGHSH and CDR2 LQKENI. In DNA, the CDR3 is TGTGCCAGCTCACCAACCTTACAGGGAAACACCGGGGAGCTGTTTTTT. Amino acid sequence: CASSPTLQGNTGELFF.

CDR3 nucleotide sequence: TGTGCCAGCAGCCAAGGGCTCGTAGGTTCACCCCTCCACTTT. As protein: CASSQGLVGSPLHF. The chain uses TRBV4-2 and TRBJ1-6; D call uncertain. CDR1 is LGHNA, CDR2 YNFKEQ, per germline. Between the trimmed V and J ends, which lost 1 base and 9 bases, there was a span of 10 bases. The CDR3 length is 14 residues.

This chain links TRBV18 with TRBJ2-2; 7 nucleotides agree with TRBD1. Looked up from germline, CDR1 is KGHSH and CDR2 is LQKENI. This CDR3 is 16 amino acids long. V was clipped by 8 bases and J by 1 base; unmatched bases: 10. The chain's CDR3 is CASTRRQGLNTGELFF. The CDR3 coding sequence is TGTGCCAGCACCCGCCGACAGGGCTTGAACACCGGGGAGCTGTTTTTT.

V usage is TRBV5-3 and J usage is TRBJ1-3; D gene unclear. TRBV5-3 is classed as an ORF, of uncertain function. The length of the CDR3 is 15 residues. Between the trimmed V and J ends, which lost 4 bases and 0 bases, there was a span of 11 bases. This chain's CDR3 is CARSRHSSSGNTIYF. The CDR3 DNA reads TGTGCCAGAAGCCGACATTCCAGCTCTGGAAACACCATATATTTT.

The CDR3 reads CASSELAGGLGEQFF. The CDR3 DNA reads TGTGCCAGCAGTGAGTTAGCGGGGGGGCTGGGTGAGCAGTTCTTC. The J gene is TRBJ2-1, the V gene TRBV2; 11 nucleotides line up with TRBD2. With 3 bases clipped from V and 9 bases from J, the junction kept 7 bases outside the gene matches. Germline V lookup: CDR1 SNHLY, CDR2 FYNNEI. The length of the CDR3 is 15 residues.

V usage is TRBV18 and J usage is TRBJ2-1, with 10 bases matching TRBD2. The V gene end was trimmed by 3 bases and the J gene end by 15 bases; junction bases not matched to a gene: 11. CDR3 size: 14 residues. Germline loops: CDR1 KGHSH, CDR2 LQKENI. The CDR3 is CASSPGNSGGTPFF. The CDR3, as DNA: TGTGCCAGCTCACCGGGGAATAGCGGGGGGACCCCGTTCTTC.

The J gene is TRBJ1-4, the V gene TRBV7-5; TRBD1, as called in the table, went unchecked against the DNA. TRBV7-5 is flagged as a pseudogene. The CDR3 has 16 amino acids. The CDR3 DNA sequence: TGTGTCAGAAGCCCAAGTTTGTCAGGGATGTATGAAAAACTGTTTTTT. This gives the protein CVRSPSLSGMYEKLFF.

The chain joins TRBV9 to TRBJ2-3, with D hard to call. CDR1 is SGDLS and CDR2 is YYNGEE in the germline V gene. This CDR3 has 16 amino acids. Trimming cost V 1 base and J 0 bases, with 12 bases left between them. CDR3 in amino acids: CASSVFGYASTDTQYF. The CDR3 bases are TGTGCCAGCAGCGTATTCGGCTACGCCAGCACAGATACGCAGTATTTT.

The chain employs TRBV7-9 and TRBJ2-3; 11 bases are a match to TRBD2. Germline V CDR1 and CDR2: SEHNR, FQNEAQ (reference sequence). The CDR3 loop spans 15 amino acids. Germline trimming cut 5 bases from V and 4 bases from J; bases unmatched to any gene: 5. In nucleotides, the CDR3 is TGTGCCAGCAGCACCGGACTAGCGGGCGCAGATACGCAGTATTTT. Amino acids: CASSTGLAGADTQYF.

Concerning this clone: The conserved final phenylalanine or tryptophan is absent from the CDR3, which likely points to a read error. The DNA is left out, because the CDR3 cannot be placed on it with certainty; the CDR3 is given as TCRdb lists it. CDR3 in amino acids: CASSLGTPWGAN. V usage is TRBV11-3 and J usage is TRBJ2-7. The CDR3 is 12 amino acids in total, end residues counted. Looked up from germline, CDR1 is SGHNT and CDR2 is YENEEA.

J is TRBJ2-2 and V is TRBV5-6; possibly TRBD1 for D (5 bases). There are 16 residues in the CDR3. Germline V lookup: CDR1 SGHDT, CDR2 YYEEEE. V lost 0 bases, J lost 5 bases, and 14 bases lay in between. The CDR3 loop is CASSLGGGRTTGELFF. CDR3 nucleotides: TGTGCCAGCAGCTTGGGGGGCGGAAGAACAACCGGGGAGCTGTTTTTT.

CDR3: CASSPYLGGYTF. In DNA form, the CDR3 reads TGTGCCAGCAGCCCGTATCTGGGCGGCTACACCTTC. This sequence joins TRBV14 and TRBJ1-2; the D is unclear. V lost 4 bases and J 8 bases, leaving 11 bases between the germline ends. This CDR3 has 12 amino acids. Germline CDR1 SGHDN, CDR2 FVKESK. The full variable domain, rest sourced from reference TRBV14 and TRBJ1-2, is EAGVTQFPSHSVIEKGQTVTLRCDPISGHDNLYWYRRVMGKEIKFLLHFVKESKQDESGMPNNRFLAERTGGTYSTLKVQPAELEDSGVYFCASSPYLGGYTFGSGTRLTVV.

The rearrangement links TRBV10-3 to TRBJ1-2; 7 positions agree with TRBD1. Germline V gene sequence: CDR1 ENHRY, CDR2 SYGVKD. Unmatched junction bases numbered 18, after V lost 6 bases and J lost 14 bases. The length of the CDR3 is 14 residues. CDR3 protein: CAIRRGEGAREATF. Here the CDR3 DNA reads TGTGCCATCAGGCGGGGGGAGGGGGCCCGGGAGGCGACCTTC.

The CDR3 DNA sequence: TGTGCCAGCAGCTGGAGCCGACGGGCCCTAAGACAAGAGACCCAGTACTTC. Its protein is CASSWSRRALRQETQYF. The V gene is TRBV5-6, the J gene TRBJ2-5, with D unresolved. Looked up from germline, CDR1 is SGHDT and CDR2 is YYEEEE. The CDR3 loop spans 17 amino acids. V lost 3 bases and J 2 bases, leaving 20 bases between the germline ends.

The chain couples TRBV27 to TRBJ1-3; a weak D match, TRBD1 (6 bases). CDR3 length: 15 residues. Trimming removed 6 bases from V and 0 bases from J, with 12 bases in between. From germline, CDR1 is MNHEY and CDR2 SMNVEV (reference sequence). CDR3 loop: CASSLDRSSGNTIYF. In nucleotides, the CDR3 is TGTGCCAGCAGCCTTGACAGGAGCTCTGGAAACACCATATATTTT.

V is TRBV5-1 and J is TRBJ2-5; a weak D match, TRBD1 (5 bases). Germline V CDR1 and CDR2: SGHRS, YFSETQ. CDR3 size: 14 residues. The germline V and J ends were trimmed by 0 bases and 4 bases, with 10 bases remaining between them. For the CDR3, the DNA is TGCGCCAGCAGCTTGGATGGCAGGGCAGAGACCCAGTACTTC. Amino acid sequence: CASSLDGRAETQYF.

The chain joins TRBV19 to TRBJ1-2, with 7 nucleotides matching TRBD1. V gave up 4 bases and J gave up 3 bases; unmatched junction bases: 8. The CDR3 runs 15 residues. Looked up from germline, CDR1 is LNHDA and CDR2 is SQIVND (reference sequence). The CDR3: CASSTGRQGDYGYTF. CDR3 in DNA: TGTGCCAGTAGTACCGGCCGCCAGGGGGACTATGGCTACACCTTC.

The rearrangement links TRBV7-9 to TRBJ2-5; the match to TRBD1 covers 7 bases. The assigned J gene may be wrong: the sequence end matches TRBJ2-7 better. The CDR3 is 14 amino acids. CDR1 and CDR2 from the germline V gene are SEHNR and FQNEAQ (reference sequence). CDR3 DNA: TGTGCCAGCAGCTCAGGGGGTAGGTCCTACGAGCAGTACTTC. Translating it yields CASSSGGRSYEQYF.

A word on this clone: Germline is not matched at one junction end, which may reflect a read error. The V call is TRBV7-9, the J call TRBJ1-1, with no clear D. Looked up from germline, CDR1 is SEHNR and CDR2 is FQNEAQ (reference sequence). This CDR3 is 11 amino acids long. CDR3 loop: CASSLKTEAFF. The CDR3 DNA sequence: TGTGCCAGCAGCTTGAAAACTGAAGCTTTCTTT. Using reference TRBV7-9 and TRBJ1-1 for the parts outside the CDR3, the full variable domain is DTGVSQNPRHKITKRGQNVTFRCDPISEHNRLYWYRQTLGQGPEFLTYFQNEAQLEKSRLLSDRFSAERPKGSFSTLEIQRTEQGDSAMYLCASSLKTEAFFGQGTRLTVV.

This chain links TRBV11-2 with TRBJ1-1; D unresolved. V lost 2 bases and J 3 bases, leaving 4 bases between the germline ends. The CDR3 runs 12 residues. Germline V gene data show CDR1 as SGHAT and CDR2 as FQNNGV. CDR3 bases: TGTGCCAGCAGCTTACACGACACTGAAGCTTTCTTT. Translation gives CASSLHDTEAFF.

This clone has more than one count but fewer than ten. The DNA of the CDR3 is TGCAGCGTAATCAGGGTGTTGAACACTGAAGCTTTCTTT. This translates into CSVIRVLNTEAFF. V and J are TRBV29-1 and TRBJ1-1; D may be TRBD1 (5 bases). CDR3 size: 13 residues. V lost 6 bases and J lost 0, with 11 bases in between. Germline V gene data show CDR1 as SQVTM and CDR2 as ANQGSEA.

This chain connects TRBV5-6 to TRBJ2-5, with 7 bases lining up with TRBD1. Germline CDR1 and CDR2: SGHDT and YYEEEE. The trim removed 5 bases at V and 4 bases at J, leaving 5 bases unmatched. The CDR3 is 13 residues long. The CDR3 loop reads CASRQTGPETQYF. CDR3 DNA: TGTGCCAGCAGGCAGACAGGGCCAGAGACCCAGTACTTC.

The rearrangement joins TRBV18 to TRBJ2-1; TRBD1 matches 10 bases. V shed 4 bases and J 5 bases; nucleotides not matched to a gene: 5. Germline assignment: CDR1 KGHSH and CDR2 LQKENI. This CDR3 is 15 amino acids long. The CDR3 DNA follows: TGTGCCAGCTCACGCAGACAGGGGGCCGACAATGAGCAGTTCTTC. Protein product: CASSRRQGADNEQFF.

The chain recombines TRBV19 with TRBJ1-5; D remains unclear. The CDR3 loop spans 14 amino acids. Trimming pared 5 bases from V and 6 bases from J, leaving 14 bases between. CDR1 and CDR2 (germline): LNHDA, SQIVND (reference sequence). The CDR3 region has the DNA TGTGCCAGTAGTTCCCTCCTAAGAGGTCAGCCCCAGCATTTT. It specifies CASSSLLRGQPQHF.

The rearrangement links TRBV5-1 to TRBJ2-1; a possible D gene is TRBD2 (6 bases). The CDR3 totals 15 residues. V was cut by 6 bases and J by 1 base, with 14 bases left in between. Germline V lookup: CDR1 SGHRS, CDR2 YFSETQ. The DNA of the CDR3 is TGCGCCAGCAAGAGCGGGCAGCTATCCTACAATGAGCAGTTCTTC. Amino acid sequence: CASKSGQLSYNEQFF. Complete variable domain (other parts from reference TRBV5-1 and TRBJ2-1): KAGVTQTPRYLIKTRGQQVTLSCSPISGHRSVSWYQQTPGQGLQFLFEYFSETQRNKGNFPGRFSGRQFSNSRSEMNVSTLELGDSALYLCASKSGQLSYNEQFFGPGTRLTVL.

The CDR3 loop is CASSRERGRTDTQYF. The CDR3 DNA follows: TGTGCCAGCAGCCGCGAGCGGGGGCGGACAGATACGCAGTATTTT. J is TRBJ2-3 and V is TRBV7-2; TRBD2 aligns across 8 bases. The CDR3 has 15 residues. V was pared by 5 bases and J by 3 bases, with 7 bases of the junction left unmatched. CDR1 is SGHTA, CDR2 FQGNSA, per germline.

CDR3 amino acids: CAWSGQGTLNYGYTF. DNA for the CDR3: TGTGCCTGGAGTGGACAGGGTACGCTCAACTATGGCTACACCTTC. This chain connects TRBV30 to TRBJ1-2, with 7 bases lining up with TRBD1. The CDR3 is 15 amino acids. The germline gives CDR1 GTSNPN, CDR2 SVGIG (reference sequence). J gave up 2 bases and V 1 base, and 7 bases lay outside the gene matches.

The chain combines TRBV27 with TRBJ1-2, with TRBD1 as a possible D gene (6 bases). The germline gives CDR1 MNHEY, CDR2 SMNVEV (reference sequence). V dropped 3 bases and J dropped 8 bases, with 13 bases sitting between them. The CDR3 extends over 13 amino acids. The CDR3 here is CASSFLGAEGYTF. CDR3 DNA: TGTGCCAGCAGTTTTTTGGGGGCAGAGGGCTACACCTTC.

V and J are TRBV5-6 and TRBJ1-5, with D possibly being TRBD1 (5 bases). The V gene's germline CDR1 is SGHDT and CDR2 YYEEEE. V lost 4 bases and J lost 2, with 16 bases in between. The CDR3 contains 16 residues. The DNA of the CDR3 is TGTGCCAGCAGCCCAAGCGGCCGGGGGGGCAATCAGCCCCAGCATTTT. This translates into CASSPSGRGGNQPQHF.

This clone was seen a single time. CDR3 nucleotides: TGCGCCAGCAGCTTGGAATATAATTCACCCCTCCACTTT. Translated: CASSLEYNSPLHF. The chain links TRBV5-1 to TRBJ1-6; D is unclear. Germline CDR1 SGHRS, CDR2 YFSETQ. This CDR3 is 13 amino acids long. Deletions cut 0 bases from V and 4 bases from J, with 2 bases between.